The rows below give T cell receptor beta chains drawn from one sample of a study of blood T cell repertoires in COVID-19. The assay was immunoSEQ multiplex PCR, and TCRdb's table has in-frame clones only and misses some. The sample has about 250,000 clones; 86% are singletons. The sample taken for sequencing was peripheral blood. The receptors originated from a woman aged 25 to 39 with active or convalescent COVID-19. Each CDR3 is given with its conserved first and last residue. A D gene is named only where the DNA matches it firmly. Part of the rows lack a size; the others show once, few, many or a class for expanded clones.

CDR3: CASSSPAGNPVGTGELFF; DNA: TGTGCCAGCAGCTCCCCGGCGGGGAATCCAGTAGGCACCGGGGAGCTGTTTTTT; V: TRBV7-9; D: -; size: -; J: TRBJ2-2
CDR3: CASSPTPGTGLLEQYF; DNA: TGCGCCAGCAGCCCGACTCCCGGGACAGGCCTCCTAGAGCAGTACTTC; V: TRBV5-1; D: TRBD1; size: -; J: TRBJ2-7
CDR3: CASSFGGSNQPQHF; DNA: TGTGCCAGCAGTTTCGGGGGTAGCAATCAGCCCCAGCATTTT; V: TRBV6-2/TRBV6-3; D: -; size: -; J: TRBJ1-5
CDR3: CASSFGQGNEKLFF; DNA: TGCGCCAGCAGCTTCGGACAGGGGAACGAAAAACTGTTTTTT; V: TRBV5-1; D: TRBD1; size: -; J: TRBJ1-4
CDR3: CASSQVGSGGSHGEGDTQYF; DNA: TGTGCCAGCAGCCAAGTGGGTAGCGGGGGGTCCCACGGAGAAGGGGATACGCAGTATTTT; V: TRBV3-1/TRBV3-2; D: TRBD2; size: -; J: TRBJ2-3
CDR3: CASSDRDRVGGGYF; DNA: TGTGCCAGCAGCGACCGGGACAGAGTCGGTGGTGGATATTTT; V: TRBV6-5; D: TRBD1; size: -; J: TRBJ1-3
CDR3: CASSVEASGGETQYF; DNA: TGTGCCAGCAGCGTAGAGGCTAGCGGGGGTGAGACCCAGTACTTC; V: TRBV9; D: TRBD2; size: -; J: TRBJ2-5
CDR3: CASSTGISTNEKLFF; DNA: TGTGCCAGCTCCACAGGGATCTCAACTAATGAAAAACTGTTTTTT; V: TRBV2; D: -; size: -; J: TRBJ1-4
CDR3: CASSRTGDAGYTF; DNA: TGTGCCAGCAGTCGGACAGGGGATGCGGGCTACACCTTC; V: TRBV12-3/TRBV12-4; D: TRBD1; size: -; J: TRBJ1-2
CDR3: CASSIGQGASYEQYF; DNA: TGTGCCAGTAGTATAGGCCAGGGGGCATCCTACGAGCAGTACTTC; V: TRBV19; D: TRBD1; size: -; J: TRBJ2-7
CDR3: CASSRVGRGALNEQFF; DNA: TGTGCCAGCAGCCGCGTGGGGCGGGGGGCTCTCAATGAGCAGTTCTTC; V: TRBV7-2; D: TRBD2; size: -; J: TRBJ2-1
CDR3: CASRTGDDNSPLHF; DNA: TGTGCCAGCAGAACAGGGGATGATAATTCACCCCTCCACTTT; V: TRBV28; D: TRBD1; size: -; J: TRBJ1-6
CDR3: CASSPREGSNQPQHF; DNA: TGTGCCAGCAGCCCCAGGGAGGGTAGCAATCAGCCCCAGCATTTT; V: TRBV4-2; D: -; size: -; J: TRBJ1-5
CDR3: CASSVTGTGGSGNTIYF; DNA: TGTGCCAGCAGCGTTACCGGGACAGGGGGCTCTGGAAACACCATATATTTT; V: TRBV7-2; D: TRBD1; size: -; J: TRBJ1-3
CDR3: CASGAGSLSGNTIYF; DNA: TGTGCCAGCGGAGCAGGGTCCCTCTCTGGAAACACCATATATTTT; V: TRBV6-5; D: -; size: few; J: TRBJ1-3
CDR3: CASSLAAGHGYTF; DNA: TGCGCCAGCAGCTTGGCGGCAGGGCATGGCTACACCTTC; V: TRBV5-1; D: -; size: -; J: TRBJ1-2
CDR3: CASRTVDSPLHF; DNA: TGTGCCAGTCGGACAGTTGATTCACCCCTCCACTTT; V: TRBV28; D: -; size: -; J: TRBJ1-6
CDR3: CASSSLRVGYTF; DNA: TGTGCCAGCAGTTCTCTCCGGGTTGGCTACACCTTC; V: TRBV12-3/TRBV12-4; D: -; size: once; J: TRBJ1-2
CDR3: CASSLAVTRGGAGEQFF; DNA: TGCGCCAGCAGCTTGGCCGTGACTCGCGGGGGGGCCGGGGAGCAGTTCTTC; V: TRBV5-1; D: TRBD2; size: -; J: TRBJ2-1
CDR3: CASSFSIGGATDTQYF; DNA: TGTGCCAGCAGCTTCTCGATCGGGGGGGCCACAGATACGCAGTATTTT; V: TRBV7-2; D: TRBD2; size: -; J: TRBJ2-3
CDR3: CASSQDQGMYGYTF; DNA: TGCGCCAGCAGCCAAGATCAGGGCATGTATGGCTACACCTTC; V: TRBV4-1; D: -; size: -; J: TRBJ1-2
CDR3: CASSRGLAGGEFETQYF; DNA: TGTGCCAGCAGCAGGGGACTAGCGGGGGGTGAGTTTGAGACCCAGTACTTC; V: TRBV5-6; D: TRBD2; size: -; J: TRBJ2-5
CDR3: CAWREGALIAGELFF; DNA: TGTGCCTGGAGAGAGGGGGCATTAATAGCCGGGGAGCTGTTTTTT; V: TRBV30; D: TRBD1; size: -; J: TRBJ2-2
CDR3: CASSQGGGDNSPLHF; DNA: TGCGCCAGCAGCCAGGGGGGGGGAGACAATTCACCCCTCCACTTT; V: TRBV4-3; D: -; size: -; J: TRBJ1-6
CDR3: CASSFRGGRITEAFF; DNA: TGTGCCAGCAGCTTTAGGGGGGGGCGGATCACTGAAGCTTTCTTT; V: TRBV6-5; D: -; size: -; J: TRBJ1-1
CDR3: CSVDKRVRETQYF; DNA: TGCAGCGTTGATAAGCGGGTCCGGGAGACCCAGTACTTC; V: TRBV29-1; D: -; size: -; J: TRBJ2-5
CDR3: CASSLPGQVTSGANVLTF; DNA: TGTGCCAGCAGCTTACCGGGACAGGTGACCTCTGGGGCCAACGTCCTGACTTTC; V: TRBV13; D: TRBD1; size: -; J: TRBJ2-6
CDR3: CASTHIRRGSYEQYF; DNA: TGTGCCAGCACCCATATTCGCAGGGGATCCTACGAGCAGTACTTC; V: TRBV6-5; D: -; size: -; J: TRBJ2-7
CDR3: CASSYNRDRGHSYSNQPQHF; DNA: TGTGCCAGCAGTTATAACCGGGACAGGGGGCATAGTTATAGCAATCAGCCCCAGCATTTT; V: TRBV2; D: TRBD1; size: -; J: TRBJ1-5
CDR3: CASSLLGGSNTGELFF; DNA: TGTGCCAGCAGCCTTCTCGGGGGGTCGAACACCGGGGAGCTGTTTTTT; V: TRBV3-1/TRBV3-2; D: TRBD2; size: -; J: TRBJ2-2
CDR3: CASSWGATNEKLFF; DNA: TGTGCCAGCAGCTGGGGGGCAACTAATGAAAAACTGTTTTTT; V: TRBV7-9; D: -; size: -; J: TRBJ1-4
CDR3: CSAMGQGPYTF; DNA: TGCAGTGCTATGGGACAGGGCCCCTACACCTTC; V: TRBV20-1; D: TRBD1; size: -; J: TRBJ1-2
CDR3: CASSNSHTQYF; DNA: TGTGCCAGCAGTAACTCCCATACGCAGTATTTT; V: TRBV11-2; D: -; size: -; J: TRBJ2-3
CDR3: CASSQQGIISPLHF; DNA: TGTGCCAGCAGTCAACAGGGAATCATTTCACCCCTCCACTTT; V: TRBV6-6; D: -; size: -; J: TRBJ1-6
CDR3: CASTYGTGGLNIQYF; DNA: TGTGCCAGTACCTACGGGACAGGGGGCCTGAACATTCAGTACTTC; V: TRBV19; D: TRBD1; size: -; J: TRBJ2-4
CDR3: CASSPGTGSGPQHF; DNA: TGTGCCAGCTCACCTGGGACAGGGTCAGGGCCCCAGCATTTT; V: TRBV18; D: TRBD1; size: few; J: TRBJ1-5
CDR3: CASTLPGVEHGYTF; DNA: TGCGCCAGCACCCTTCCCGGGGTTGAACATGGCTACACCTTC; V: TRBV5-1; D: -; size: -; J: TRBJ1-2
CDR3: CASSQVGGGVTDTQYF; DNA: TGCGCCAGCAGCCAAGTCGGAGGCGGGGTCACAGATACGCAGTATTTT; V: TRBV4-3; D: -; size: -; J: TRBJ2-3
CDR3: CATSRDQDRGVYGYTF; DNA: TGTGCCACCAGCAGGGACCAGGACAGGGGGGTCTATGGCTACACCTTC; V: TRBV15; D: TRBD1; size: -; J: TRBJ1-2
CDR3: CASSQENNNEQFF; DNA: TGTGCCAGCAGCCAAGAAAACAACAATGAGCAGTTCTTC; V: TRBV3-1/TRBV3-2; D: -; size: -; J: TRBJ2-1
CDR3: CASSLDRDQPQHF; DNA: TGTGCCAGCTCACTCGACAGGGATCAGCCCCAGCATTTT; V: TRBV18; D: TRBD1; size: -; J: TRBJ1-5
CDR3: CASSLSDRVNGEQYF; DNA: TGTGCCAGCAGCTTATCGGACAGGGTCAATGGGGAGCAGTACTTC; V: TRBV13; D: TRBD1; size: -; J: TRBJ2-7
CDR3: CASSNYGQSEAFF; DNA: TGCGCCAGCAGCAATTACGGACAGTCGGAAGCTTTCTTT; V: TRBV5-1; D: -; size: -; J: TRBJ1-1
CDR3: CASSPLRQGRAEAFF; DNA: TGTGCCAGCAGCCCCTTGCGGCAGGGGAGAGCTGAAGCTTTCTTT; V: TRBV6-5; D: -; size: -; J: TRBJ1-1
CDR3: CASTSRGTEAFF; DNA: TGTGCCAGTACTTCCCGGGGGACTGAAGCTTTCTTT; V: TRBV19; D: -; size: -; J: TRBJ1-1
CDR3: CASSPRRLAGTNEQFF; DNA: TGTGCCAGCAGCCCTAGGCGACTAGCGGGGACAAATGAGCAGTTCTTC; V: TRBV5-4; D: TRBD2; size: -; J: TRBJ2-1
CDR3: CASSPPGLAGGGETQYF; DNA: TGTGCCAGCAGCCCCCCCGGACTAGCGGGGGGGGGAGAGACCCAGTACTTC; V: TRBV7-2; D: TRBD2; size: -; J: TRBJ2-5
CDR3: CASSARDRGYTEAFF; DNA: TGTGCCAGCAGTGCGAGAGACAGGGGATATACTGAAGCTTTCTTT; V: TRBV7-8; D: TRBD1; size: few; J: TRBJ1-1